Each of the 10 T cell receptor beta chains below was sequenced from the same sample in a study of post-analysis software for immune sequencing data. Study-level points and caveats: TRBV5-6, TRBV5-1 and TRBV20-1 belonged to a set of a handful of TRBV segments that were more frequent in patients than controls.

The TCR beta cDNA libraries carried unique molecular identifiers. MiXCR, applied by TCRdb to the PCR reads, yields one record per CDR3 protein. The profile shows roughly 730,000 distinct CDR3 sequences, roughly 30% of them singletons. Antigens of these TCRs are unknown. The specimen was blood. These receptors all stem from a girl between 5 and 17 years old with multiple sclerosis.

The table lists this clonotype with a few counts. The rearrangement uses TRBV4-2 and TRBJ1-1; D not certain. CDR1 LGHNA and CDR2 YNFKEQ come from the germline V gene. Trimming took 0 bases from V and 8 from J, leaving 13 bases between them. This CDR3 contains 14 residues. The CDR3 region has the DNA TGTGCCAGCAGCCAAGAGCTCAAGGGAATCGAAGCTTTCTTT. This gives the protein CASSQELKGIEAFF.

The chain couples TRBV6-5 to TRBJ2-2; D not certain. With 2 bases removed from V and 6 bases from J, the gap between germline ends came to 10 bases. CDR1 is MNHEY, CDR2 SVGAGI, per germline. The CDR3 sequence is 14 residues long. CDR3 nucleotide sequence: TGTGCCAGCAGTTACGGTTGGATCGCCGGGGAGCTGTTTTTT. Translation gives CASSYGWIAGELFF.

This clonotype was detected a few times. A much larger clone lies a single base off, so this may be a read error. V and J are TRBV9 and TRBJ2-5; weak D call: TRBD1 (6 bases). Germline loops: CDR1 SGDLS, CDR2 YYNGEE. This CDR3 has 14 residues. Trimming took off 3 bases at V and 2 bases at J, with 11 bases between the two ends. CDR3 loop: CASSGGRVQETQYF. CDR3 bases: TGTGCCAGCAGCGGGGGGCGGGTACAAGAGACCCAGTACTTC.

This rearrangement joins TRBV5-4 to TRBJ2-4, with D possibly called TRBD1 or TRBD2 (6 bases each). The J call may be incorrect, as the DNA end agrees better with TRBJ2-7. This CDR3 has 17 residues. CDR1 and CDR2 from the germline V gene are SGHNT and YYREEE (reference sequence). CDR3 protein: CASSRLGGGRGSYEQYF. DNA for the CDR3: TGTGCCAGCAGCCGCCTCGGGGGCGGCCGTGGGTCCTACGAGCAGTACTTC.

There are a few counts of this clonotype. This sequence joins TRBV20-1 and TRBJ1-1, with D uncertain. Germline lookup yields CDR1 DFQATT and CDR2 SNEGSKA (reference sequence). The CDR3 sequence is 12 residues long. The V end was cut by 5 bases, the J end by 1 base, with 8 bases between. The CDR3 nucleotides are TGCAGTGCTCGCGACTGGAACACTGAAGCTTTCTTT. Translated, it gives CSARDWNTEAFF.

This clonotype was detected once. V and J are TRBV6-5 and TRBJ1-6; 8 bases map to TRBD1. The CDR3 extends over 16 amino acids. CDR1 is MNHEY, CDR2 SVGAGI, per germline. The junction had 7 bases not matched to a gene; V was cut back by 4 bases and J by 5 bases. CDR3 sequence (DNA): TGTGCCAGCAGTTCACCCCCGGGACAGGATAATTCACCCCTCCACTTT. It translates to CASSSPPGQDNSPLHF.

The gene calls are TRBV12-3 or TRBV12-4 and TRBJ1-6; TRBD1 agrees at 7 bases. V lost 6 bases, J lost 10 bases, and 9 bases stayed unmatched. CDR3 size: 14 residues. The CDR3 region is CASSPSRQGSPLHF. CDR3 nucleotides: TGTGCCAGCAGCCCAAGCCGACAGGGCTCACCCCTCCACTTT.

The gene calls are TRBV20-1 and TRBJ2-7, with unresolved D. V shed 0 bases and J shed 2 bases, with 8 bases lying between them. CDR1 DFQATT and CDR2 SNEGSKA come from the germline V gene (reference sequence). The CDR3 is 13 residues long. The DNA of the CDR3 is TGCAGTGCTAGAGACCGACGTACCTACGAGCAGTACTTC. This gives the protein CSARDRRTYEQYF.

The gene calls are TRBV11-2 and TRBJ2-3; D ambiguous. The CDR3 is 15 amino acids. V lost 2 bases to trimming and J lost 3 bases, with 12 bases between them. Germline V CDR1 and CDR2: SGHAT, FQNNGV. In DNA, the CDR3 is TGTGCCAGCAGCTTACGTGGGCAAAAAACAGATACGCAGTATTTT. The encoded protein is CASSLRGQKTDTQYF.

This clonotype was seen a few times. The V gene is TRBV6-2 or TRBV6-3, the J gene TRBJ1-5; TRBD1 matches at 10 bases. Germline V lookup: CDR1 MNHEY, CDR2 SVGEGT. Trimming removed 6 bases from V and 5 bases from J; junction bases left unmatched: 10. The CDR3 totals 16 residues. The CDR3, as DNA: TGTGCCAGCAGCGGGGACAGGGGCCGAACAGATCAGCCCCAGCATTTT. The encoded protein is CASSGDRGRTDQPQHF.